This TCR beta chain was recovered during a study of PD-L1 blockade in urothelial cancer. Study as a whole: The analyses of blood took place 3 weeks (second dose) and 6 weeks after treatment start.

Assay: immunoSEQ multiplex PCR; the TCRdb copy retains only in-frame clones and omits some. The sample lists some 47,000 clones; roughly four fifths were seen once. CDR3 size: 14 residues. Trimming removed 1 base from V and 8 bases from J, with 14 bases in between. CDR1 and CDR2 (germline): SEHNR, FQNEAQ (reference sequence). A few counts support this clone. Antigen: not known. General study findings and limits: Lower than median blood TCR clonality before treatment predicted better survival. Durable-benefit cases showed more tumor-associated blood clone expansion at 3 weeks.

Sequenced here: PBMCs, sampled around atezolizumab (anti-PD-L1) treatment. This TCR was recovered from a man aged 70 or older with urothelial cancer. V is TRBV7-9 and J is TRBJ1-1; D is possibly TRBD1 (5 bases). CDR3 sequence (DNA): TGTGCCAGCAGCTTAGGGACTACAGGCAGAGAAGCTTTCTTT. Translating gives CASSLGTTGREAFF.